One and the same sample provided the 29 T cell receptor beta chains below, sequenced in a study of OX40 agonist ivuxolimab in advanced cancers. The method was immunoSEQ multiplex PCR; TCRdb's version includes in-frame clones alone and lacks a portion of them. Of 32,000 or so clones listed, about four fifths were seen once; the top ten hold about 19%. This specimen consisted of CD4+ or CD8+ T cells sorted from blood, obtained in a trial of the OX40 agonist ivuxolimab. Every receptor here comes from an adult with an advanced solid tumor such as melanoma, head and neck, liver or kidney cancer.

The chain links TRBV5-5 to TRBJ1-1; D may be TRBD1 (5 bases). The germline V gene has CDR1 SGHKS and CDR2 YYEKEE (reference sequence). CDR3 size: 16 residues. Trimming removed 2 bases from V and 3 bases from J, with 17 bases in between. The CDR3 protein is CASSFTPGRGDTEAFF. The CDR3 DNA follows: TGTGCCAGCAGCTTCACGCCGGGGAGGGGAGACACTGAAGCTTTCTTT. The full variable domain, completed using reference TRBV5-5 and TRBJ1-1, is DAGVTQSPTHLIKTRGQQVTLRCSPISGHKSVSWYQQVLGQGPQFIFQYYEKEERGRGNFPDRFSARQFPNYSSELNVNALLLGDSALYLCASSFTPGRGDTEAFFGQGTRLTVV.

V gene TRBV5-1 combines with J gene TRBJ2-3; the match to TRBD1 covers 7 bases. The CDR3 spans 14 residues. J was trimmed by 3 bases and V by 4 bases; bases with no gene match: 5. Germline V CDR1 and CDR2: SGHRS, YFSETQ. In nucleotides, the CDR3 is TGCGCCAGCAGCCTAGACAGGGTAACAGATACGCAGTATTTT. This sequence encodes CASSLDRVTDTQYF. Based on the CDR3 plus reference TRBV5-1 and TRBJ2-3, the full variable domain is KAGVTQTPRYLIKTRGQQVTLSCSPISGHRSVSWYQQTPGQGLQFLFEYFSETQRNKGNFPGRFSGRQFSNSRSEMNVSTLELGDSALYLCASSLDRVTDTQYFGPGTRLTVL.

This clone was counted a few times. The chain uses TRBV29-1 and TRBJ2-7, with TRBD2 matching 7 bases. This CDR3 region has 13 residues. The germline CDR1 and CDR2 sequences are SQVTM and ANQGSEA. Trimming at V came to 5 bases and at J to 6 bases, leaving 10 bases not matched to a gene. In DNA, the CDR3 is TGCAGCGTTAAGGAACTAGCGTCGTCCGAGCAGTACTTC. It codes for CSVKELASSEQYF.

This chain joins TRBV27 and TRBJ2-7; TRBD2 aligns across 12 bases. The CDR3 is 13 residues long. The trim removed 10 bases at V and 2 bases at J, leaving 3 bases unmatched. CDR1 MNHEY and CDR2 SMNVEV come from the germline V gene (reference sequence). For the CDR3, the DNA is TGTGCCACCCGACTAGCGGGAGCCTACGAGCAGTACTTC. Translation: CATRLAGAYEQYF.

The rearrangement uses TRBV29-1 and TRBJ1-1; D is uncertain. Looked up from germline, CDR1 is SQVTM and CDR2 is ANQGSEA. Trimming took off 0 bases at V and 4 bases at J, with 9 bases between the two ends. This CDR3 is 13 amino acids long. The CDR3: CSVEEVDGTEAFF. The CDR3 DNA sequence: TGCAGCGTTGAAGAGGTAGACGGCACTGAAGCTTTCTTT.

The sample holds a few counts of this clone. The chain employs TRBV12-5 and TRBJ2-1, with D perhaps matching TRBD2 (6 bases). Trimming pared 2 bases from V and 6 bases from J, leaving 14 bases between. This CDR3 is built from 15 residues. The germline gives CDR1 LGHNT, CDR2 FRNRAP. Here the CDR3 reads CASGLNSGGPNEQFF. The CDR3 DNA reads as TGTGCTAGTGGTTTGAATTCCGGGGGTCCCAATGAGCAGTTCTTC.

The chain is built from TRBV19 and TRBJ1-2; TRBD1 agrees at 7 bases. Germline V gene data show CDR1 as LNHDA and CDR2 as SQIVND (reference sequence). The V gene end was trimmed by 4 bases and the J gene end by 3 bases; junction bases not matched to a gene: 2. The CDR3 has 13 amino acids. The CDR3: CASSTGQHYGYTF. The CDR3, as DNA: TGTGCCAGTAGTACGGGACAGCACTATGGCTACACCTTC. Drawing the rest from reference TRBV19 and TRBJ1-2, the complete variable domain is DGGITQSPKYLFRKEGQNVTLSCEQNLNHDAMYWYRQDPGQGLRLIYYSQIVNDFQKGDIAEGYSVSREKKESFPLTVTSAQKNPTAFYLCASSTGQHYGYTFGSGTRLTVV.

This chain connects TRBV5-6 to TRBJ2-2, with D tentatively TRBD2 (7 bases). The length of the CDR3 is 16 residues. Germline V gene sequence: CDR1 SGHDT, CDR2 YYEEEE. V lost 4 bases to trimming and J lost 3 bases, with 16 bases between them. The DNA of the CDR3 is TGTGCCAGCAGCCCTCTCGCGGGGGCTTACACCGGGGAGCTGTTTTTT. Its translation: CASSPLAGAYTGELFF.

This clone was counted a single time. The CDR3 region has the DNA TGTGCCAGCCGACGACAGGGCGGCACAGATACGCAGTATTTT. This codes for CASRRQGGTDTQYF. V usage is TRBV2 and J usage is TRBJ2-3; 7 bases fit TRBD1. Germline-derived CDR1 and CDR2 are SNHLY and FYNNEI. There are 14 residues in the CDR3. The trim removed 8 bases at V and 1 base at J, leaving 6 bases unmatched.

This chain joins TRBV6-5 and TRBJ2-5, with D possibly being TRBD2 (6 bases). The CDR3 spans 15 residues. From germline, CDR1 is MNHEY and CDR2 SVGAGI. Trimming cost V 5 bases and J 5 bases, with 18 bases left between them. The CDR3 DNA follows: TGTGCCAGCAGTCCCGGGAGCTCCATTGGGGAGACCCAGTACTTC. As protein: CASSPGSSIGETQYF.

V gene TRBV7-9 combines with J gene TRBJ1-6; 9 nucleotides line up with TRBD1. Germline V gives CDR1 SEHNR, CDR2 FQNEAQ (reference sequence). V dropped 6 bases and J dropped 6; count of bases not matched to a gene: 3. The CDR3 is 14 amino acids. The CDR3 sequence: CASRGQGVNSPLHF. The DNA for the CDR3 is TGTGCCAGCAGGGGACAGGGAGTTAATTCACCCCTCCACTTT.

In the case of this clone: At one end the junction does not follow the germline gene, possibly because of a read error. The V call is TRBV7-2, the J call TRBJ2-7, with TRBD2 matching 8 bases. CDR3 size: 12 residues. Germline CDR1 and CDR2: SGHTA and FQGNSA. The CDR3: CAGRLATYEQYF. Written as DNA, the CDR3 is TGTGCCGGCAGACTAGCGACCTACGAGCAGTACTTC.

The rearrangement joins TRBV6-1 to TRBJ2-2; a weak D match, TRBD1 (6 bases). The CDR3 loop spans 14 amino acids. V was pared by 8 bases and J by 2 bases, with 12 bases between. The germline V gene has CDR1 MNHNS and CDR2 SASEGT. CDR3 coding DNA: TGTGCCAGCGTAACAGGGTTAAACACCGGGGAGCTGTTTTTT. Translated: CASVTGLNTGELFF.

This clone was found once. The chain recombines TRBV11-2 with TRBJ1-3, with D tentatively TRBD1 (5 bases). Trimming cost V 8 bases and J 15 bases, with 32 bases left between them. The CDR3 loop spans 16 amino acids. Germline CDR1 and CDR2: SGHAT and FQNNGV. This chain's CDR3 is CASGGLREGLKGPQYF. DNA of the CDR3: TGTGCCAGCGGGGGATTGAGGGAGGGGCTCAAGGGGCCCCAATATTTT.

This sequence joins TRBV28 and TRBJ1-1; possible D gene TRBD1, 5 bases. Trimming removed 6 bases at V and 1 base at J, with 12 bases between. The V gene's germline CDR1 is MDHEN and CDR2 SYDVKM. This CDR3 spans 14 amino acids. CDR3 bases: TGTGCCAGCAGAGGGGCCAACAAGAACACTGAAGCTTTCTTT. The encoded protein is CASRGANKNTEAFF.

The rearrangement joins TRBV9 to TRBJ2-7; D is ambiguous. V lost 0 bases and J 2 bases, leaving 9 bases between the germline ends. In germline, CDR1 is SGDLS, CDR2 YYNGEE. The CDR3 runs to 14 residues. Here the CDR3 reads CASSVASLPYEQYF. For the CDR3, the DNA is TGTGCCAGCAGCGTAGCATCTCTACCCTACGAGCAGTACTTC. Filled out from reference TRBV9 and TRBJ2-7, the complete variable domain reads DSGVTQTPKHLITATGQRVTLRCSPRSGDLSVYWYQQSLDQGLQFLIQYYNGEERAKGNILERFSAQQFPDLHSELNLSSLELGDSALYFCASSVASLPYEQYFGPGTRLTVT.

V usage is TRBV7-3 and J usage is TRBJ1-3; the match to TRBD1 covers 9 bases. Germline V gene data show CDR1 as SGHTA and CDR2 as FQGTGA. The CDR3 length is 17 residues. The junction had 6 bases not matched to a gene; V was cut back by 3 bases and J by 0 bases. The CDR3 DNA sequence: TGTGCCAGCAGCTTGCAGACAGGGGGGACCTCTGGAAACACCATATATTTT. Translated: CASSLQTGGTSGNTIYF.

The chain carries TRBV18 and TRBJ2-7; a possible D gene is TRBD1 (6 bases). Germline V gene lookup returns CDR1 KGHSH and CDR2 LQKENI. The CDR3 length is 15 residues. With 2 bases removed from V and 4 bases from J, the gap between germline ends came to 15 bases. CDR3 in DNA: TGTGCCAGCTCACCAGGGGGCGCGAGGGCTTACGAGCAGTACTTC. Protein sequence: CASSPGGARAYEQYF.

This chain connects TRBV11-3 to TRBJ2-1; the D gene is possibly TRBD2 (5 bases). The CDR3 totals 14 residues. Trimming pared 0 bases from V and 6 bases from J, leaving 9 bases between. CDR1 and CDR2 (germline): SGHNT, YENEEA. The CDR3 DNA reads TGTGCCAGCAGCTTAGATCCTAGCCGCAATGAGCAGTTCTTC. This gives the protein CASSLDPSRNEQFF.

The CDR3 DNA follows: TGCGCCAGCAGCCAAGTTTTGGCCGACGAGCAGTTCTTC. It codes for CASSQVLADEQFF. The chain carries TRBV4-1 and TRBJ2-1; no definite D call. The CDR3 is made up of 13 amino acids. Trimming left V 1 base short and J 10 bases short, with 11 bases between. Germline V CDR1 and CDR2: MGHRA, YSYEKL.

This clone has just a few counts. The CDR3 DNA reads TGTGCCAGCAGCCAAGATGGGACAGGGAGAGGAAACACCATATATTTT. Its translation is CASSQDGTGRGNTIYF. V is TRBV4-2 and J is TRBJ1-3; 9 bases match TRBD1. The CDR3 extends over 16 amino acids. The junction had 4 bases not matched to a gene; V was cut back by 0 bases and J by 4 bases. The V gene's germline CDR1 is LGHNA and CDR2 YNFKEQ.

The CDR3 DNA follows: TGTGCCAGCAGTGGTTTAGGCGGGATGTCTAACTATGGCTACACCTTC. Translating gives CASSGLGGMSNYGYTF. The V call is TRBV9, the J call TRBJ1-2; D uncertain. V lost 5 bases and J lost 0, with 17 bases in between. Germline V gives CDR1 SGDLS, CDR2 YYNGEE. There are 16 residues in the CDR3.

J is TRBJ1-2 and V is TRBV7-2; tentatively, D is TRBD1 (6 bases). This CDR3 spans 13 amino acids. Trimming pared 5 bases from V and 5 bases from J, leaving 12 bases between. Germline V gene sequence: CDR1 SGHTA, CDR2 FQGNSA. This chain's CDR3 is CASSDRNGYGYTF. In DNA, the CDR3 is TGTGCCAGCAGCGACAGGAACGGGTATGGCTACACCTTC.

V gene TRBV16 combines with J gene TRBJ1-1, with a weak D call TRBD1 (6 bases). The germline V and J ends were trimmed by 4 bases and 1 base, with 7 bases remaining between them. CDR1 and CDR2 (germline): KGHSY, FQNENV. CDR3 size: 13 residues. Here the CDR3 DNA reads TGTGCCAGCAGCCTGACAGGGAACACTGAAGCTTTCTTT. This codes for CASSLTGNTEAFF.

In this sample, this clone turned up a few times. The chain employs TRBV7-8 and TRBJ2-7; D tentatively fits TRBD1 or TRBD2 (6 bases each). Looked up from germline, CDR1 is SGHVS and CDR2 is FQNEAQ. This CDR3 contains 18 residues. Between the trimmed V and J ends, which lost 3 bases and 0 bases, there was a span of 21 bases. CDR3 loop: CASSLGAGSEIYSYEQYF. The CDR3 nucleotides are TGTGCCAGCAGCTTGGGGGCGGGAAGTGAAATTTACTCCTACGAGCAGTACTTC.

This chain uses TRBV4-1 with TRBJ1-6, with no clear D. Trimming took 0 bases from V and 7 from J, leaving 10 bases between them. Per germline, CDR1 MGHRA and CDR2 YSYEKL. The CDR3 has 15 amino acids. CDR3 nucleotides: TGCGCCAGCAGCCAAGACAGAGGGAGGAATTCACCCCTCCACTTT. It translates to CASSQDRGRNSPLHF.

The rearrangement joins TRBV5-6 to TRBJ2-5; D gene ambiguous. Trimming pared 2 bases from V and 4 bases from J, leaving 12 bases between. CDR1 is SGHDT, CDR2 YYEEEE, per germline. The CDR3 runs 14 residues. CDR3 nucleotide sequence: TGTGCCAGCAGCTTTGCGAGGCCCCCAGAGACCCAGTACTTC. Encoded protein: CASSFARPPETQYF.

The chain combines TRBV4-1 with TRBJ1-5; a possible D gene is TRBD1 (5 bases). The CDR3 has 16 amino acids. Germline assignment: CDR1 MGHRA and CDR2 YSYEKL. V lost 3 bases to trimming and J lost 1 base, with 13 bases between them. Here the CDR3 DNA reads TGCGCCAGCAGCCAGGAGGGTAGGGGCAGCAATCAGCCCCAGCATTTT. Translating it yields CASSQEGRGSNQPQHF.

The J gene is TRBJ1-2, the V gene TRBV28, with 9 bases fitting TRBD1. There are 14 residues in the CDR3. From germline, CDR1 is MDHEN and CDR2 SYDVKM. The V and J ends lost 4 bases and 7 bases, in that order; junction bases with no gene match: 7. The DNA for the CDR3 is TGTGCCAGCAGTTCCCCCGACAGGGGGGGTGGCTACACCTTC. Its protein product is CASSSPDRGGGYTF.